One sample yielded the 22 T cell receptor beta chains listed below, sequenced in a study of blood T cell repertoires in COVID-19. TCRdb keeps only in-frame clones here, not all; method: immunoSEQ multiplex PCR. In the table there are about 120,000 clones, just over 70% of which are singletons. Material: peripheral blood. These receptors were collected from a human donor with acute or convalescent COVID-19. The donor label of this sample is uncertain.

CDR3 nucleotide sequence: TGTGCCAGCAGTTTAAGGGTAGCGGGCGGAGAGACCCAGTACTTC. Translating gives CASSLRVAGGETQYF. V gene TRBV28 combines with J gene TRBJ2-5; 7 nucleotides align to TRBD2. The CDR3 length is 15 residues. Germline V gene lookup returns CDR1 MDHEN and CDR2 SYDVKM. The trim removed 2 bases at V and 4 bases at J, leaving 7 bases unmatched.

The CDR3 region is CASSAWTAPSTDTQYF. CDR3 in DNA: TGTGCCAGCAGCGCGTGGACAGCTCCTAGCACAGATACGCAGTATTTT. The gene calls are TRBV3-1 (or the pseudogene TRBV3-2) and TRBJ2-3; perhaps TRBD1 as D (6 bases). V gave up 5 bases and J gave up 0 bases, with 15 bases separating them. This CDR3 comprises 16 residues. Germline CDR1 is LGHDT and CDR2 is YNNKEL (reference sequence).

This chain joins TRBV19 and TRBJ2-3, with D unclear. The CDR3 loop spans 16 amino acids. CDR1 and CDR2 from the germline V gene are LNHDA and SQIVND (reference sequence). Between the trimmed V and J ends, which lost 5 bases and 1 base, there was a span of 16 bases. CDR3 amino acids: CASSSLRAIGTDTQYF. CDR3 sequence (DNA): TGTGCCAGTAGTTCCCTTCGAGCTATCGGCACAGATACGCAGTATTTT.

This clone was picked up one time. The chain joins TRBV27 to TRBJ1-1; 7 nucleotides line up with TRBD1. CDR3 length: 13 residues. CDR1 and CDR2 from the germline V gene are MNHEY and SMNVEV (reference sequence). Trimming removed 5 bases from V and 4 bases from J; junction bases left unmatched: 4. The CDR3 nucleotides are TGTGCCAGCAGTATAAACAGGGGCACTGAAGCTTTCTTT. Amino acid sequence: CASSINRGTEAFF.

Only one count was recorded for this clone. V usage is TRBV6-5 and J usage is TRBJ1-1; D gene uncertain. The CDR3 has 14 residues. The germline V gene encodes CDR1 MNHEY and CDR2 SVGAGI. Deletions cut 4 bases from V and 3 bases from J, with 12 bases between. The CDR3 loop is CASSFRQSDTEAFF. The CDR3 DNA sequence: TGTGCCAGCAGTTTCAGGCAGTCGGACACTGAAGCTTTCTTT.

CDR3 in DNA: TGTGCCTGGAGTAAAGGACACGGCTACACCTTC. Translating it yields CAWSKGHGYTF. V is TRBV30 and J is TRBJ1-2; a possible D gene is TRBD1 (5 bases). The V end lost 2 bases, the J end lost 8 bases, and 9 bases lay between the germline ends. Germline CDR1 GTSNPN, CDR2 SVGIG (reference sequence). The CDR3 sequence is 11 residues long.

V gene TRBV19 combines with J gene TRBJ2-5; D is perhaps TRBD2 (5 bases). In germline, CDR1 is LNHDA, CDR2 SQIVND (reference sequence). The CDR3 loop spans 14 amino acids. V was clipped by 6 bases and J by 1 base, with 12 bases between them. The CDR3 sequence is CASSPLAAQETQYF. The CDR3 DNA reads TGTGCCAGTAGCCCGCTAGCTGCCCAAGAGACCCAGTACTTC. Full variable domain (rest looked up from reference TRBV19 and TRBJ2-5): DGGITQSPKYLFRKEGQNVTLSCEQNLNHDAMYWYRQDPGQGLRLIYYSQIVNDFQKGDIAEGYSVSREKKESFPLTVTSAQKNPTAFYLCASSPLAAQETQYFGPGTRLLVL.

This chain links TRBV6-5 with TRBJ1-2; no clear D gene. CDR3 length: 13 residues. Germline V gene lookup returns CDR1 MNHEY and CDR2 SVGAGI. V lost 6 bases and J lost 1, with 9 bases in between. The CDR3 DNA sequence: TGTGCCAGCAGCCCCGACATTAACTATGGCTACACCTTC. This translates into CASSPDINYGYTF.

The chain is built from TRBV11-2 and TRBJ1-2; the match to TRBD1 covers 7 bases. V lost 3 bases and J lost 2; bases outside the gene matches: 15. Germline CDR1 and CDR2: SGHAT and FQNNGV. The CDR3 has 18 amino acids. DNA of the CDR3: TGTGCCAGCAGCTTGAGGGGATCCGGGACAGTGAGGAACTATGGCTACACCTTC. Translation: CASSLRGSGTVRNYGYTF.

The rearrangement uses TRBV3-1 (or the pseudogene TRBV3-2) and TRBJ1-5, with D unclear. CDR1 and CDR2 (germline): LGHDT, YNNKEL (reference sequence). The V end lost 4 bases, the J end lost 6 bases, and 10 bases lay between the germline ends. This CDR3 comprises 13 residues. The CDR3 DNA is TGTGCCAGCAGCCGGGTGCCGGGTCAGCCCCAGCATTTT. Its protein product is CASSRVPGQPQHF.

The gene calls are TRBV28 and TRBJ1-1; no clear D. Germline-derived CDR1 and CDR2 are MDHEN and SYDVKM. This CDR3 has 13 residues. Trimming removed 6 bases from V and 3 bases from J, with 11 bases in between. CDR3 sequence: CASSPTRHTEAFF. For the CDR3, the DNA is TGTGCCAGCAGCCCCACGCGCCACACTGAAGCTTTCTTT.

The chain couples TRBV19 to TRBJ1-1; TRBD1 aligns across 7 bases. With 4 bases clipped from V and 2 bases from J, the junction kept 4 bases outside the gene matches. In germline, CDR1 is LNHDA, CDR2 SQIVND (reference sequence). There are 14 residues in the CDR3. The CDR3 sequence: CASSRRGRNTEAFF. In nucleotides, the CDR3 is TGTGCCAGTAGTAGGAGGGGGCGAAACACTGAAGCTTTCTTT.

The gene calls are TRBV4-1 and TRBJ2-3, with 11 bases lining up with TRBD1. The trim removed 10 bases at V and 3 bases at J, leaving 9 bases unmatched. Germline CDR1 reads MGHRA; CDR2 reads YSYEKL. CDR3 length: 15 residues. The CDR3 region is CATATGTGGTDTQYF. The CDR3 bases are TGCGCCACCGCTACCGGGACAGGGGGGACAGATACGCAGTATTTT.

The table lists this clone with a few counts. This chain joins TRBV6-5 and TRBJ2-3, with a weak D call TRBD2 (6 bases). Germline lookup yields CDR1 MNHEY and CDR2 SVGAGI. V was trimmed by 6 bases and J by 2 bases, leaving 15 bases between them. The CDR3 is made up of 15 amino acids. The CDR3 DNA follows: TGTGCCAGCAGCTTCGCGCGGGGTTCCACAGATACGCAGTATTTT. As protein: CASSFARGSTDTQYF.

This clone was detected only a few times. The chain links TRBV5-5 to TRBJ2-6; 12 nucleotides line up with TRBD2. The CDR3 totals 20 residues. V lost 4 bases to trimming and J lost 2 bases; unmatched junction nucleotides: 13. CDR1 SGHKS and CDR2 YYEKEE come from the germline V gene (reference sequence). This chain's CDR3 is CASSPYVLAGGHPGANVLTF. The DNA for the CDR3 is TGTGCCAGCAGCCCGTACGTACTAGCGGGGGGTCATCCTGGGGCCAACGTCCTGACTTTC.

V and J are TRBV7-8 and TRBJ2-3; 12 bases are shared with TRBD1. Germline loops: CDR1 SGHVS, CDR2 FQNEAQ. After removal of 5 bases from V and 2 bases from J, the junction contained 5 bases not matched to a gene. There are 16 residues in the CDR3. Here the CDR3 reads CASSPGQGADTDTQYF. For the CDR3, the DNA is TGTGCCAGCAGCCCGGGACAGGGGGCCGACACAGATACGCAGTATTTT.

This chain links TRBV19 with TRBJ2-2; 7 nucleotides match TRBD1. The ends lost 4 bases at V and 8 bases at J; junction bases unmatched: 10. The CDR3 extends over 15 amino acids. Germline V gene data show CDR1 as LNHDA and CDR2 as SQIVND (reference sequence). The CDR3 protein is CASSTRDSLSGELFF. As DNA, the CDR3 is TGTGCCAGTAGTACCCGGGACAGTCTTTCGGGGGAGCTGTTTTTT.

For the CDR3, the DNA is TGCGCCAGCAGCTCAACCCCGACACTCTCTGGAAACACCATATATTTT. This gives the protein CASSSTPTLSGNTIYF. V gene TRBV5-1 combines with J gene TRBJ1-3; D is uncertain. The CDR3 is 16 residues long. Germline values: CDR1 SGHRS, CDR2 YFSETQ. The V gene lost 3 bases and the J gene lost 0 bases, with 13 bases spanning the gap.

The chain combines TRBV4-1 with TRBJ1-3, with TRBD1 as a possible D gene (6 bases). The CDR3 consists of 15 residues. The germline V gene has CDR1 MGHRA and CDR2 YSYEKL. The V and J ends lost 4 bases and 4 bases respectively, with 14 bases between them. CDR3 loop: CASSPATGLGNTIYF. DNA of the CDR3: TGCGCCAGCAGCCCCGCAACAGGGCTCGGAAACACCATATATTTT.

This clone was observed once. The chain recombines TRBV19 with TRBJ1-4; D not certain. V gave up 5 bases and J gave up 8 bases, with 12 bases separating them. Per the germline V gene, CDR1 is LNHDA and CDR2 is SQIVND (reference sequence). The CDR3 is 13 residues long. In DNA, the CDR3 is TGTGCCAGTAGTGGGCAGTTCGGCGAAAAACTGTTTTTT. Protein product: CASSGQFGEKLFF.

This clone appeared once. The chain carries TRBV7-9 and TRBJ2-3; D gene ambiguous. The CDR3 has 12 residues. Germline lookup yields CDR1 SEHNR and CDR2 FQNEAQ (reference sequence). The ends were cut back, 5 bases at V and 6 bases at J, with 9 bases in the middle. CDR3 nucleotides: TGTGCCAGCAGCACCAACTACGATACGCAGTATTTT. Protein: CASSTNYDTQYF. Full variable domain (missing parts from reference TRBV7-9 and TRBJ2-3): DTGVSQNPRHKITKRGQNVTFRCDPISEHNRLYWYRQTLGQGPEFLTYFQNEAQLEKSRLLSDRFSAERPKGSFSTLEIQRTEQGDSAMYLCASSTNYDTQYFGPGTRLTVL.

This clone was counted a few times. The chain links TRBV7-3 to TRBJ2-5; 11 bases align to TRBD2. Looked up from germline, CDR1 is SGHTA and CDR2 is FQGTGA. The CDR3 sequence is 16 residues long. V trimming: 0 bases; J trimming: 5 bases; junction bases outside the gene matches: 5. CDR3 sequence: CASSLTLAGGPETQYF. The CDR3 DNA follows: TGTGCCAGCAGCTTAACCTTAGCGGGGGGGCCCGAGACCCAGTACTTC.